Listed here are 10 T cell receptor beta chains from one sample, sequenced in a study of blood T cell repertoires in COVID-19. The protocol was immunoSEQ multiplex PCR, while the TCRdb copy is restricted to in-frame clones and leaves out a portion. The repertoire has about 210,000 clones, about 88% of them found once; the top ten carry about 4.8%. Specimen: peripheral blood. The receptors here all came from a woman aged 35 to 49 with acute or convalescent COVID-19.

The DNA of the CDR3 is TGCGCCAGCAGCTTGGTTGCCGGACAGGGTAATTCACCCCTCCACTTT. Encoded protein: CASSLVAGQGNSPLHF. The V and J genes are TRBV5-1 and TRBJ1-6; 8 nucleotides align to TRBD1. Germline-derived CDR1 and CDR2 are SGHRS and YFSETQ. Trimming at V came to 0 bases and at J to 6 bases, leaving 5 bases not matched to a gene. The CDR3 has 16 amino acids.

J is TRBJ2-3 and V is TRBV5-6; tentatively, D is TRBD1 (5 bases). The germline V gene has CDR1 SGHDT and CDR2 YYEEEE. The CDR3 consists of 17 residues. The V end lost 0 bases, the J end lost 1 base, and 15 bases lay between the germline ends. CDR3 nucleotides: TGTGCCAGCAGCTTGGCCATTAGGACAATAGGCACAGATACGCAGTATTTT. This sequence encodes CASSLAIRTIGTDTQYF.

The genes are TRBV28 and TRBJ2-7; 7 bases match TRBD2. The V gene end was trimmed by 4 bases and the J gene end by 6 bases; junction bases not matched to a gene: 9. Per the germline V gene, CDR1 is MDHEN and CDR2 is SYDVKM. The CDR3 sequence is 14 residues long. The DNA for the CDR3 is TGTGCCAGCAGTTCTGGGGGGGGAGTCGGCGAGCAGTACGTC. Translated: CASSSGGGVGEQYV.

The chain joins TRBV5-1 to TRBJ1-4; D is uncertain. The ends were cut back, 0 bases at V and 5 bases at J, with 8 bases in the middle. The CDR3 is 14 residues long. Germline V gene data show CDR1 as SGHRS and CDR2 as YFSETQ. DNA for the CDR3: TGCGCCAGCAGCTTGGGGCAGATGAATGAAAAACTGTTTTTT. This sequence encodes CASSLGQMNEKLFF.

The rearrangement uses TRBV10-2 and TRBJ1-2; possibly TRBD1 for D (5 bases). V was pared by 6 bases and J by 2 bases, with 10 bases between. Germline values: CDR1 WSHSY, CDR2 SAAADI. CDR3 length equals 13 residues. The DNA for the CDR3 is TGCGCCAGCAGCCCCAGGGTGAACTATGGCTACACCTTC. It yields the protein CASSPRVNYGYTF.

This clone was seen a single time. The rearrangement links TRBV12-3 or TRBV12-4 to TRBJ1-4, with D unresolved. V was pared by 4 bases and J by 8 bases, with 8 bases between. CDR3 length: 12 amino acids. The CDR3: CASSWEREKLFF. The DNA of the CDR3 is TGTGCCAGCAGTTGGGAGCGAGAAAAACTGTTTTTT.

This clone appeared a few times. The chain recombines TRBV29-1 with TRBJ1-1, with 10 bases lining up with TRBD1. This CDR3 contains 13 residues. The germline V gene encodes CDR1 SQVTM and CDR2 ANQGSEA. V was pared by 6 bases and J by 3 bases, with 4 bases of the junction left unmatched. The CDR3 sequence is CSVSGTGDTEAFF. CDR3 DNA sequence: TGCAGCGTCTCCGGGACAGGGGACACTGAAGCTTTCTTT.

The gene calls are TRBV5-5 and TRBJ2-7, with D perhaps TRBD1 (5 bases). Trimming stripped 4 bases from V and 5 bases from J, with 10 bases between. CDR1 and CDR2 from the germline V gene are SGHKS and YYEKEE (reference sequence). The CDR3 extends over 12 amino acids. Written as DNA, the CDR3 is TGTGCCAGCAGCGCCTTAGGGGACGAGCAGTACGTC. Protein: CASSALGDEQYV.

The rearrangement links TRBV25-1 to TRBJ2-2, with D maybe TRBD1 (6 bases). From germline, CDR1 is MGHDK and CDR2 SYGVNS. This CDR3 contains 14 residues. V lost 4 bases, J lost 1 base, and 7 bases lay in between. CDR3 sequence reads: CASSVGGNTGELFF. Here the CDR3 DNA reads TGTGCCAGCAGTGTAGGGGGGAACACCGGGGAGCTGTTTTTT.

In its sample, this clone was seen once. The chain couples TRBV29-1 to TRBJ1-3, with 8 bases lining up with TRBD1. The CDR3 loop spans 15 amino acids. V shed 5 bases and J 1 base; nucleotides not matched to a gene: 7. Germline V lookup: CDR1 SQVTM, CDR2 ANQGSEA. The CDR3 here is CSVRRQGRSGNTIYF. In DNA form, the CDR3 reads TGCAGCGTTCGACGACAGGGGAGGTCTGGAAACACCATATATTTT.